The sequence of this T cell receptor (beta chain) was determined in a study of CD8+ T cells in alopecia areata. Study details: Treatment comprised oral tofacitinib, 5 to 10 mg twice daily, in treated patients. Tofacitinib therapy took 6 to 18 months; 6 months off drug came after.

Comment on this clone: As yet, its antigen is unknown.

After isolation, RNA underwent reverse transcription to generate cDNA as the sequencing template. TCRdb's table, derived via immunoSEQ multiplex PCR, lists solely in-frame clones and lacks some. The data show fewer than 250,000 clones, roughly 60% seen once. Whole-study results and caveats: The treated group had a single nonresponder, limiting CD8+ expansion-response conclusions. Higher clonality than in normal scalp was seen in lesional scalp, especially alopecia totalis/universalis.

Trimming removed 3 bases from V and 3 bases from J; junction bases left unmatched: 5. The CDR3 has 13 residues. Germline V CDR1 and CDR2: GTSNPN, SVGIG (reference sequence). Stated treatment: oral pan-JAK inhibitor, 5-10 mg twice daily. The sequence derives from a human donor with alopecia areata. This specimen was CD4+ T cells sorted from blood, taken between weeks 47 and 50, from a patient treated with tofacitinib. This chain connects TRBV30 to TRBJ2-7, with 7 nucleotides matching TRBD1. The CDR3 spells CAWRKTGDYEQYF. CDR3 nucleotides: TGTGCCTGGAGAAAAACAGGGGACTACGAGCAGTACTTC.